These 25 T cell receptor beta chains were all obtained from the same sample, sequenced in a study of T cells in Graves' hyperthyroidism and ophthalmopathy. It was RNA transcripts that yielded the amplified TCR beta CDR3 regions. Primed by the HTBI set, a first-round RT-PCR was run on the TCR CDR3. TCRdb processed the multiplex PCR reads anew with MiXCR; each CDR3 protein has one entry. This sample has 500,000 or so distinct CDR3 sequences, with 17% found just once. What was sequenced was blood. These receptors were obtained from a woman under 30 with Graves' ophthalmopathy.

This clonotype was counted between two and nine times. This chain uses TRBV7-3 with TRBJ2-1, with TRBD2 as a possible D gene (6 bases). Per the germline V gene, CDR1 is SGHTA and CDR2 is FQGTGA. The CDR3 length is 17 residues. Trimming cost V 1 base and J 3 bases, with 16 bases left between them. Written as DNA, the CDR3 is TGTGCCAGCAGCTTAAGGCCGGGGGTATCTGACTACAATGAGCAGTTCTTC. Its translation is CASSLRPGVSDYNEQFF.

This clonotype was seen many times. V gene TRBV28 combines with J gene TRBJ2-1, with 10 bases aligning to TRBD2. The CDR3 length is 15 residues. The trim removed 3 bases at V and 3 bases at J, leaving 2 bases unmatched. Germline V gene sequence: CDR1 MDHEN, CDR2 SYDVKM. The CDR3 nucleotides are TGTGCCAGCAGTTTTGAGCGGGGGGGCTACAATGAGCAGTTCTTC. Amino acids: CASSFERGGYNEQFF.

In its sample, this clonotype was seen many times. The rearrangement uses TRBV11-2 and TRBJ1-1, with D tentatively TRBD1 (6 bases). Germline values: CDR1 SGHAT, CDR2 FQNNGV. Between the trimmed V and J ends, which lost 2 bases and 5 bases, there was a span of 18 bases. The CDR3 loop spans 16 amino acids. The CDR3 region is CASSLRDTTLGTEAFF. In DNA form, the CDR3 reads TGTGCCAGCAGCTTACGGGACACCACACTGGGGACTGAAGCTTTCTTT.

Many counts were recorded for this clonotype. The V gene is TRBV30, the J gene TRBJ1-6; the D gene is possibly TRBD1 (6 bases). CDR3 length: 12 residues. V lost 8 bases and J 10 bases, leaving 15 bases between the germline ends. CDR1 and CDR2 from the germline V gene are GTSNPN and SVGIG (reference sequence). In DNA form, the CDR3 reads TGTGCCGGGACATCCGACGTGTCACCCCTCCACTTT. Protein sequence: CAGTSDVSPLHF.

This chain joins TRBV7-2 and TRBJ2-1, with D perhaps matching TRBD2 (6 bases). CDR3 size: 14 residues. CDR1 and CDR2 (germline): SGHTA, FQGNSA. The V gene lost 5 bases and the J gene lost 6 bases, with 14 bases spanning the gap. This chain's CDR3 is CASSTGRGVNEQFF. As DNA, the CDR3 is TGTGCCAGCAGCACCGGGCGCGGGGTCAATGAGCAGTTCTTC.

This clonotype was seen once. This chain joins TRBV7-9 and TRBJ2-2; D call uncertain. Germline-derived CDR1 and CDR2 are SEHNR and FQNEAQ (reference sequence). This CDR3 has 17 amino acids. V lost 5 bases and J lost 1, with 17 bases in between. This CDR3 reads CASSLDRRLLNTGELFF. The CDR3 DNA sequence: TGTGCCAGCAGCCTAGATAGGCGTCTCCTGAACACCGGGGAGCTGTTTTTT.

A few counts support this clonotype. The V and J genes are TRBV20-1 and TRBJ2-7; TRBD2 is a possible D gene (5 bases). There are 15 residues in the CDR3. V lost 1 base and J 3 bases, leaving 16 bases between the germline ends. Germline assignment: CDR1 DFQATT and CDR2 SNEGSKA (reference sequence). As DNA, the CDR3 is TGCAGTGCTAGAGGCCTTGAACAAGGACTCTACGAGCAGTACTTC. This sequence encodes CSARGLEQGLYEQYF.

In DNA, the CDR3 is TGTGCCAGCAGTTGGGGACCGTGGACGAACACCGGGGAGCTGTTTTTT. Its protein is CASSWGPWTNTGELFF. V usage is TRBV27 and J usage is TRBJ2-2; the D call may be TRBD1 or TRBD2 (5 bases each). Trimming pared 4 bases from V and 0 bases from J, leaving 12 bases between. This CDR3 region has 16 residues. Germline CDR1 reads MNHEY; CDR2 reads SMNVEV (reference sequence).

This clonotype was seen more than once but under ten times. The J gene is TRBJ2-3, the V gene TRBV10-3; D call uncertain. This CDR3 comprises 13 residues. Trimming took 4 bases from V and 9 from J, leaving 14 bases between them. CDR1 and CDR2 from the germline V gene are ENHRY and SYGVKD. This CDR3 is CAISGTAPGTQYF. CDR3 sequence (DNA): TGTGCCATCAGTGGAACGGCGCCCGGGACGCAGTATTTT.

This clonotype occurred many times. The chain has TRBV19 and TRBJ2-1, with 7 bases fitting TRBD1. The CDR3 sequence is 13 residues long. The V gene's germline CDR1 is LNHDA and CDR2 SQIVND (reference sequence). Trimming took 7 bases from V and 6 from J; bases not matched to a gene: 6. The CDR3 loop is CASKRQGGNEQFF. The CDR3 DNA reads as TGTGCCAGTAAACGACAGGGCGGCAATGAGCAGTTCTTC.

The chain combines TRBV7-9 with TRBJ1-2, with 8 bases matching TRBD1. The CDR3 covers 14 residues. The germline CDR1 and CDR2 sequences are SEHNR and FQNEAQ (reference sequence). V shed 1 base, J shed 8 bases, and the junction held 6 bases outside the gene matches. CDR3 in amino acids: CASSLVQGAGGYTF. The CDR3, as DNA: TGTGCCAGCAGCTTAGTTCAGGGGGCTGGCGGCTACACCTTC.

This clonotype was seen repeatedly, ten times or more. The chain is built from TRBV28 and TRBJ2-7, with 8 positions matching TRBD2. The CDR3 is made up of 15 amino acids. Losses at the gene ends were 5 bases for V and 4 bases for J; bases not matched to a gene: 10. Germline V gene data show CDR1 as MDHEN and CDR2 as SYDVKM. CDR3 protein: CASSIRVAGIYEQYF. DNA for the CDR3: TGTGCCAGCAGTATTAGGGTAGCGGGAATATACGAGCAGTACTTC. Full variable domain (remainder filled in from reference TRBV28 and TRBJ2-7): DVKVTQSSRYLVKRTGEKVFLECVQDMDHENMFWYRQDPGLGLRLIYFSYDVKMKEKGDIPEGYSVSREKKERFSLILESASTNQTSMYLCASSIRVAGIYEQYFGPGTRLTVT.

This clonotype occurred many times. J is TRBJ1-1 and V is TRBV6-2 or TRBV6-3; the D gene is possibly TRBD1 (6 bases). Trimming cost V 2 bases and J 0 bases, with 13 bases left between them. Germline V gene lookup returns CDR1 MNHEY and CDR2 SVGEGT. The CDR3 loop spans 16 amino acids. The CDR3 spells CASSYRLTGVNTEAFF. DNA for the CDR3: TGTGCCAGCAGTTACCGGCTGACAGGTGTGAACACTGAAGCTTTCTTT.

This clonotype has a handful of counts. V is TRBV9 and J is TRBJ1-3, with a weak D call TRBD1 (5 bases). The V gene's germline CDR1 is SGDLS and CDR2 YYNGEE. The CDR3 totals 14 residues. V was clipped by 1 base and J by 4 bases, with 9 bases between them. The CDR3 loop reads CASSVMGVGNTIYF. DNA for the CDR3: TGTGCCAGCAGCGTAATGGGGGTCGGAAACACCATATATTTT.

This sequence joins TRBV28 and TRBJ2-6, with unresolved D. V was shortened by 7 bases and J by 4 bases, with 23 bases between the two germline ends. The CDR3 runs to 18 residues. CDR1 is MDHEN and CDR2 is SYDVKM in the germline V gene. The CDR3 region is CASTPFETPNPGANVLTF. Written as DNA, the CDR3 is TGTGCCAGCACCCCGTTTGAGACACCAAATCCGGGGGCCAACGTCCTGACTTTC.

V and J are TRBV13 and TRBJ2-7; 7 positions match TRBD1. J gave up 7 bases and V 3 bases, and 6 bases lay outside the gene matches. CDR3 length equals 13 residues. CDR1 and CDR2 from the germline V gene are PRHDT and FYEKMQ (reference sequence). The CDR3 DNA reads TGTGCCAGCAGCTTTGGGACAGTCCGGGAGCAGTACTTC. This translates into CASSFGTVREQYF.

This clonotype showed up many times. CDR3 residues: CASSLTGDTEAFF. The CDR3 DNA reads as TGTGCCAGCAGCTTAACGGGTGACACTGAAGCTTTCTTT. The chain links TRBV7-2 to TRBJ1-1; no clear D. The CDR3 runs 13 residues. Trimming pared 2 bases from V and 3 bases from J, leaving 7 bases between. Germline lookup yields CDR1 SGHTA and CDR2 FQGNSA.

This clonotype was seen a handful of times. The CDR3 loop is CSTNSGGAGETQYF. CDR3 in DNA: TGCAGCACAAATAGCGGGGGGGCCGGAGAGACCCAGTACTTC. The chain carries TRBV29-1 and TRBJ2-5; 11 positions match TRBD2. Germline V CDR1 and CDR2: SQVTM, ANQGSEA. The CDR3 sequence is 14 residues long. With V trimmed by 8 bases and J by 4 bases, 9 bases remained unmatched.

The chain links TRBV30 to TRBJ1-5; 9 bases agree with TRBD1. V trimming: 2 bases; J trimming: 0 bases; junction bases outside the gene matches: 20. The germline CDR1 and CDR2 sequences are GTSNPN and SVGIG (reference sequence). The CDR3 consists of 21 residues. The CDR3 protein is CAWSRFFVRTGDSYSNQPQHF. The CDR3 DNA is TGTGCCTGGAGTCGTTTCTTCGTTCGGACAGGGGACTCATATAGCAATCAGCCCCAGCATTTT.

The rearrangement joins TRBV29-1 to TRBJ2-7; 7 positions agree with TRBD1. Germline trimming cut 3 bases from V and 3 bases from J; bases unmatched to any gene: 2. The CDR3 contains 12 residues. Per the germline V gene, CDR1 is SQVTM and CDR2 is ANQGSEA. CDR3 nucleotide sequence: TGCAGCGTTGAGGGACAGAACTACGAGCAGTACTTC. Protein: CSVEGQNYEQYF.

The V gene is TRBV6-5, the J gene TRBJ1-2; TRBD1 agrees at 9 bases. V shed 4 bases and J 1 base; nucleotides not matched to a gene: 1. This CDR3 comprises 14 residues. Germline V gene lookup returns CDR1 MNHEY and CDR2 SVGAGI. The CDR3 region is CASSWDRDNYGYTF. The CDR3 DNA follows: TGTGCCAGCAGTTGGGACAGGGATAACTATGGCTACACCTTC.

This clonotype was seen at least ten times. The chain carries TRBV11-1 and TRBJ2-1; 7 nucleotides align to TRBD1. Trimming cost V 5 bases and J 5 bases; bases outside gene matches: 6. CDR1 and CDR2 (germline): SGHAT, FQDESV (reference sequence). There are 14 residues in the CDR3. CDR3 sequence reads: CASSQGQGDNEQFF. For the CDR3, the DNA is TGTGCCAGCAGCCAGGGTCAGGGGGACAATGAGCAGTTCTTC.

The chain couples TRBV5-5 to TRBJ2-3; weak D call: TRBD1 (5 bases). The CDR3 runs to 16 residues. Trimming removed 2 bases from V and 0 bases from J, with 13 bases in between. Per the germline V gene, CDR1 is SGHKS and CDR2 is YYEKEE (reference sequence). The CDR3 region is CASSFRGPSSTDTQYF. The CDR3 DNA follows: TGTGCCAGCAGCTTTAGGGGCCCCTCTAGCACAGATACGCAGTATTTT.

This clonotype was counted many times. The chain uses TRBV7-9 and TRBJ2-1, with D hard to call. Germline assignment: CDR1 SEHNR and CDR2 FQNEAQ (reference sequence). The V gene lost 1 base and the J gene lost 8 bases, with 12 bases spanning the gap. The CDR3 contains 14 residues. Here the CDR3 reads CASSLVQVTDEQFF. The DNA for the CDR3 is TGTGCCAGCAGCTTAGTCCAGGTCACGGATGAGCAGTTCTTC.

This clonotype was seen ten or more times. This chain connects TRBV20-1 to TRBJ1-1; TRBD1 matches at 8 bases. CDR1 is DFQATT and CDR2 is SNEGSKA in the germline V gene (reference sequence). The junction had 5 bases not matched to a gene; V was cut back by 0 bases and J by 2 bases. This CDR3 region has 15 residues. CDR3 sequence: CSAREKTGVNTEAFF. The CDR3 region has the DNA TGCAGTGCTAGAGAAAAGACAGGGGTAAACACTGAAGCTTTCTTT.